The entry below gives a single TCR beta chain sequence along with its context. The antigen this receptor binds is unknown. Base qualities were left out, and no much larger clone turns up one base away. This sample is part of a study of blood T cell repertoires in COVID-19 (dated by TCRdb to between 2020 and 2021). Background for the entire study: Samples covering the acute and convalescent phases of COVID-19 were provided by collaborators in the United States, Italy and Spain. HLA class I and class II types, where available, came from metadata supplied by the sample provider rather than from assay-based typing. The material from the prospective study consisted of cDNA or gDNA derived from T cells, B-cell-depleted T cells, or PBMCs. Samples were obtained from the ongoing ImmuneRACE study (first 160 participants) and from 1,254 subjects provided by 6 global collaborators. The repertoires were released in a freely available public database intended as a resource for research on the immune response to SARS-CoV-2. The dataset comprised deeply sampled blood TCRbeta repertoires from subjects exposed to, actively infected with, or recovered from COVID-19. Nearly every sample came with metadata listing a de-identified subject ID, COVID-19 status, age in years and sex.

The research as a whole found: Clinical and demographic metadata were provided uncurated, with the amount varying by source and participant.

Collaborating institutions collected whole blood in K2EDTA tubes following their own protocols. For TCRbeta analysis, collaborator samples were shipped as frozen whole blood, as isolated PBMCs, or as DNA extracted from either sample type. The immunoSEQ Assay, a bias-controlled multiplex PCR, was used to amplify TCRbeta CDR3 regions from genomic DNA. The paper's processing steps were these. The number of nucleated cells in each sample was estimated by amplification of reference gene primers within the assay. To quantify the absolute abundance of each unique TCRbeta CDR3 rearrangement, sequence reads were collapsed and filtered. For each sample, productive Simpson clonality was calculated as the square root of Simpson's diversity index over productive rearrangements. The clones in this table, taken by TCRdb from immuneACCESS, are in-frame only. Not every clone is retained; where verified, under half of the shortfall comes from an unresolved V gene, and the cause of the rest is unknown. Clonal size and the V and J genes are those of that table, whereas D and trimming came from the DNA. The sample records under 80,000 clones, around four fifths of which are singletons. The ten largest clones add up to 8.5% to 10% of the sample.

Sequenced input: peripheral blood. The TCR originated in a human donor in a cohort sampled during active COVID-19.

The DNA sequence follows: TGTGCCAGCAGCTTAGTTAGGAGGGAAGATACGCAGTATTTT. This encodes CASSLVRREDTQYF. The sequence links TRBV7-9 to TRBJ2-3; TRBD2 is possibly the D segment (6 matching bases). The germline V gene (reference sequence) gives CDR1 as SEHNR and CDR2 as FQNEAQ. V was cut back by 1 base and J by 5 bases, leaving a gap of 10 bases between them. Spanning cysteine to phenylalanine, the CDR3 consists of 14 amino acids. The retained sequence is limited to the CDR3, 42 bases, with the frame set at the first base.